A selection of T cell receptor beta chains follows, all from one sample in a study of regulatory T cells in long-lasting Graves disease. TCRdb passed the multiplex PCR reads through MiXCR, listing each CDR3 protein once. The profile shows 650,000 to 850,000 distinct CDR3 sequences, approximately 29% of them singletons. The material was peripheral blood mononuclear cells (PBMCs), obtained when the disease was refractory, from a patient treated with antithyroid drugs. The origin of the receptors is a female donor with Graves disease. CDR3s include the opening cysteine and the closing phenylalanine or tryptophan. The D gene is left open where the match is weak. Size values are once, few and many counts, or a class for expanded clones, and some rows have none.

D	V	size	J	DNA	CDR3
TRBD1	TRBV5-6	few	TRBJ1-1	TGTGCCAGCAGAATGGGACAGACGAACACTGAAGCTTTCTTT	CASRMGQTNTEAFF
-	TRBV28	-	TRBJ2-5	TGTGCCAGCAGCTTGGGCGGGTTCGAGACCCAGTACTTC	CASSLGGFETQYF
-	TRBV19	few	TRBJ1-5	TGTGCCAGTAGTATGAGCTACAGTTATAGCAATCAGCCCCAGCATTTT	CASSMSYSYSNQPQHF
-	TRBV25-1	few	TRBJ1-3	TGTGCCAGCAGTGAATCTGGCAGTTCCTCTGGAAACACCATATATTTT	CASSESGSSSGNTIYF
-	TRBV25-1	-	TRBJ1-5	TGTGCCAGCAGTGCGGGGCTTCAGCCCCAGCATTTT	CASSAGLQPQHF
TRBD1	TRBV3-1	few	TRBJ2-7	TGTGCCAGCAGCCGGACAGGGGTGGAATACGAGCAGTACTTC	CASSRTGVEYEQYF
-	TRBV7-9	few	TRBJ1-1	TGTGCCAGCAGCTTAAACGGTGAACGGGCTTTCTTT	CASSLNGERAFF
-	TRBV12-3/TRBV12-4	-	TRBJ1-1	TGTGCCAGCAGTTTAAGGGAGGTCACTGAAGCTTTCTTT	CASSLREVTEAFF
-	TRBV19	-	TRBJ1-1	TGTGCCAGTAGTATAGATATGGAAACTGAAGCTTTCTTT	CASSIDMETEAFF
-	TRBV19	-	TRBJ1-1	TGTGCCAGTAGTACTCGGGCAGATGCGGACACTGAAGCTTTCTTT	CASSTRADADTEAFF
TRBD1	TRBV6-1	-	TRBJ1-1	TGTGCCAGCAGTCGCCATGACAGGGGGAACACTGAAGCTTTCTTT	CASSRHDRGNTEAFF
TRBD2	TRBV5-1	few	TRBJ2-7	TGCGCCAGCAGCCAGGGGACTAGCGGGTTCTACGAGCAGTACTTC	CASSQGTSGFYEQYF
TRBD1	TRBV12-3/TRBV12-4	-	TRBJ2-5	TGTGCCAGCAGTCCGCCTGGGGACAGGGCTCAAGAGACCCAGTACTTC	CASSPPGDRAQETQYF
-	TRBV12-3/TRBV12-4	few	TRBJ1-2	TGTGCCAGCAGCTTAGGGAGGGCTAACTATGGCTACACCTTC	CASSLGRANYGYTF
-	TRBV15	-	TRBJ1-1	TGTGCCACCAGCAGAGTCCCGGGCCTCCGACGGAGGGACACTGAAGCTTTCTTT	CATSRVPGLRRRDTEAFF
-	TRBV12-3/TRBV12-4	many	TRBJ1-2	TGTGCCAGCAGTCTTCAGGGATTCGGGAATTATGGCTACACCTTC	CASSLQGFGNYGYTF
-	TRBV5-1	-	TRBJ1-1	TGCGCCAGCAGCTTGGCAGGGATTATGAACACTGAAGCTTTCTTT	CASSLAGIMNTEAFF
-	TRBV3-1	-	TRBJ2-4	TGTGCCAGCAGCCAAATACGCCGGGGCAGCATTCAGTACTTC	CASSQIRRGSIQYF
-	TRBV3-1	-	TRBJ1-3	TGTGCCAGCAGCCAAGTGCTCGGAAACACCATATATTTT	CASSQVLGNTIYF
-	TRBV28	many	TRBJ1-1	TGTGCCAGCACCCGAGAAACGAACACTGAAGCTTTCTTT	CASTRETNTEAFF
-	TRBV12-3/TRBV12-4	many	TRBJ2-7	TGTGCCAGCAGTTTGGTACGGGCGAGCTCCTACGAGCAGTACTTC	CASSLVRASSYEQYF
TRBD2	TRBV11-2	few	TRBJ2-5	TGTGCCAGCAGCTTACGGGAGTTAGCGGGGCCCACCCAAGAGACCCAGTACTTC	CASSLRELAGPTQETQYF
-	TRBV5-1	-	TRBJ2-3	TGCGCCAGCAGCTTGGTGCTTGGCGGGCGCACAGATACGCAGTATTTT	CASSLVLGGRTDTQYF
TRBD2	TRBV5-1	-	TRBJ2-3	TGCGCCAGCTGTAGCGGGAGGACTTACACAGATACGCAGTATTTT	CASCSGRTYTDTQYF
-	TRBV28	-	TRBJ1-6	TGTGCCAGTTTCCCCTCAAATTCACCCCTCCACTTT	CASFPSNSPLHF
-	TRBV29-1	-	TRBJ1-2	TGCAGCGTTGGGGGTGGGGGAATTTCCTATGGCTACACCTTC	CSVGGGGISYGYTF
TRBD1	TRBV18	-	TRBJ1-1	TGTGCCAGCTCACGGACAGGGTTATTGAACACTGAAGCTTTCTTT	CASSRTGLLNTEAFF
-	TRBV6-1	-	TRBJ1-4	TGTGCCAGCCAGGGCAGGGCGCCCGGAAAACTGTTTTTT	CASQGRAPGKLFF
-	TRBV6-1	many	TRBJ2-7	TGTGCCAGCAGTCCCCTCAACGAGCAGTACTTC	CASSPLNEQYF
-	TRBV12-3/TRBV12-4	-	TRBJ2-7	TGTGCCAGCAGTTTGTTCGGGGGCGGCCCCTACGAGCAGTACTTC	CASSLFGGGPYEQYF
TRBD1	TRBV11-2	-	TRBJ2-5	TGTGCCAGCAGCGAAGGACAGGGTAAAGAGACCCAGTACTTC	CASSEGQGKETQYF
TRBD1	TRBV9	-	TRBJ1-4	TGTGCCAGCAGCGTGAACAGGGGGATAAATGAAAAACTGTTTTTT	CASSVNRGINEKLFF
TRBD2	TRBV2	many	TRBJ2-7	TGTGCCAGCAGTGAAGTGGTGACTAGCGGGGGCGAGCAGTACTTC	CASSEVVTSGGEQYF
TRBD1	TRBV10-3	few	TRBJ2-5	TGTGCCATCAGTGACCCGACAGGGAATCAGACCCAGTACTTC	CAISDPTGNQTQYF
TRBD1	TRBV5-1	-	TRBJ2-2	TGCGCCAGCAGCTTGGACGGGACAGTCAACACCGGGGAGCTGTTTTTT	CASSLDGTVNTGELFF